This entry describes one TCR beta chain. The antigen remains undetermined. Sequenced by immunoSEQ multiplex PCR; TCRdb stores in-frame clones only, minus some. The repertoire holds around 100,000 clones, with approximately 88% as singletons. This sample stems from a study of T cell responses to AZD1222 COVID-19 vaccine. Study findings and constraints: The span of vaccine-associated CD4 TCRs extended across spike, with dominance at 160-218 and 743-854. AZD1222 recipients seropositive at baseline numbered only 5 to 7. Sampled repertoires all dated from after the peak T cell response.

The V end was cut by 2 bases, the J end by 4 bases, with 6 bases between. This CDR3 has 12 amino acids. The J gene is TRBJ2-7, the V gene TRBV12-3 or TRBV12-4; D might be TRBD1 (5 bases). The source of this sequence is an adult in good health. The input for sequencing was peripheral blood, taken on day 0 of AZD1222 vaccination. The CDR3 reads CASSLQGYEQYF. The CDR3 DNA is TGTGCCAGCAGTTTACAGGGTTACGAGCAGTACTTC.